The 8 T cell receptor beta chains below were found in one sample sequenced in a study of shared clonotypes between healthy human individuals. The protocol was immunoSEQ multiplex PCR, while the TCRdb copy is restricted to in-frame clones and leaves out a portion. The sample yields 150,000 to 200,000 clones, approximately 95% seen once. Sequencing used naive CD4+ T cells sorted from blood. Subset reported: CD45RA+ positively selected. Source of these receptors: a woman under 40 in good health.

CDR3 in DNA: TGTGCCAGTAGTAGAAACGAAGGGATGTGGGGCACAGATACGCAGTATTTT. Residues: CASSRNEGMWGTDTQYF. This chain connects TRBV19 to TRBJ2-3; no firm D call. Germline CDR1 and CDR2: LNHDA and SQIVND (reference sequence). Between the trimmed V and J ends, which lost 4 bases and 1 base, there was a span of 18 bases. This CDR3 region has 17 residues.

The chain combines TRBV7-9 with TRBJ2-1; possible D gene TRBD1, 5 bases. CDR1 SEHNR and CDR2 FQNEAQ come from the germline V gene (reference sequence). The CDR3 sequence is 15 residues long. V was cut by 5 bases and J by 1 base, with 12 bases left in between. For the CDR3, the DNA is TGTGCCAGCAGCAGGGGATCTGGGTCCTACAATGAGCAGTTCTTC. Translated: CASSRGSGSYNEQFF.

The genes are TRBV18 and TRBJ1-4, with D possibly TRBD1 on 5 matching bases. V lost 2 bases to trimming and J lost 7 bases, with 20 bases between them. The CDR3 covers 17 residues. Per germline, CDR1 KGHSH and CDR2 LQKENI. CDR3 loop: CASSPGSAEGRREKLFF. As DNA, the CDR3 is TGTGCCAGCTCACCAGGATCCGCCGAGGGGCGCCGTGAAAAACTGTTTTTT.

The V and J genes are TRBV18 and TRBJ2-7, with TRBD2 as a possible D gene (5 bases). CDR1 is KGHSH, CDR2 LQKENI, per germline. Trimming took 4 bases from V and 4 from J, leaving 20 bases between them. This CDR3 comprises 16 residues. This chain's CDR3 is CASSQTSGVRMYEQYF. The CDR3 DNA is TGTGCCAGCTCACAGACTTCCGGGGTGAGGATGTACGAGCAGTACTTC. The entire variable domain, with the rest obtained from reference TRBV18 and TRBJ2-7, is as follows: NAGVMQNPRHLVRRRGQEARLRCSPMKGHSHVYWYRQLPEEGLKFMVYLQKENIIDESGMPKERFSAEFPKEGPSILRIQQVVRGDSAAYFCASSQTSGVRMYEQYFGPGTRLTVT.

The chain combines TRBV6-6 with TRBJ2-5, with D possibly TRBD2 on 5 matching bases. The germline V gene has CDR1 MNHNY and CDR2 SVGAGI (reference sequence). The V gene lost 6 bases and the J gene lost 0 bases, with 14 bases spanning the gap. CDR3 length: 15 amino acids. This CDR3 is CASSPQGADQETQYF. CDR3 coding DNA: TGTGCCAGCAGCCCCCAAGGAGCGGACCAAGAGACCCAGTACTTC.

The V call is TRBV28, the J call TRBJ1-1, with a tentative D call TRBD1 (5 bases). With 8 bases removed from V and 6 bases from J, the gap between germline ends came to 16 bases. Germline V lookup: CDR1 MDHEN, CDR2 SYDVKM. The CDR3 extends over 13 amino acids. For the CDR3, the DNA is TGTGCCAGCGTCCTTGATCAGGGAGCTGAAGCTTTCTTT. Its translation is CASVLDQGAEAFF.

The chain joins TRBV9 to TRBJ1-3, with TRBD1 as a possible D gene (5 bases). Per the germline V gene, CDR1 is SGDLS and CDR2 is YYNGEE. With 3 bases removed from V and 4 bases from J, the gap between germline ends came to 17 bases. The CDR3 loop spans 16 amino acids. CDR3 nucleotides: TGTGCCAGCAGCGAAACCGGGACCTCAGGGGGAAACACCATATATTTT. Translation: CASSETGTSGGNTIYF.

V usage is TRBV30 and J usage is TRBJ1-1; 7 bases line up with TRBD1. The CDR3 runs to 14 residues. CDR1 and CDR2 (germline): GTSNPN, SVGIG (reference sequence). Trimming took 2 bases from V and 0 from J; bases not matched to a gene: 3. CDR3 sequence (DNA): TGTGCCTGGAGTTGGGGACAGCTGAACACTGAAGCTTTCTTT. It specifies CAWSWGQLNTEAFF.